Listed here are 5 T cell receptor beta chains from one sample, sequenced in a study of vaccination and CD4 T cells after COVID-19. Their target antigens are unknown. The sample's treatment: approximately 9-day PBMC culture with coronavirus spike peptide pools or control peptides (ViraFEST assay). Sequenced with the Oncomine TCR Beta short-read assay was DNA taken from cultured CD4+ T cells. TCRdb re-called the PCR reads with MiXCR, one entry per CDR3 protein. The top ten hold around 18% of the sample, which has some 17,000 distinct CDR3 sequences, under 55% seen once. Material: CD4+ T cells from blood, cultured in vitro, obtained before SARS-CoV-2 vaccination. Receptor source: a human donor who received a COVID-19 vaccine.

This clonotype was seen more than once but under ten times. The limits of the CDR3 on the DNA are not certain, so only TCRdb's listed CDR3 is given. The V call is TRBV21-1, the J call TRBJ1-5. TRBV21-1 is reported as a pseudogene. Counting both end residues, the CDR3 totals 15 amino acids. The CDR3 sequence is CASSYLCGLYQPQHF.

The chain has TRBV7-2 and TRBJ1-3, with TRBD1 identical over 8 bases. CDR3 length: 17 residues. The V gene end was trimmed by 5 bases and the J gene end by 2 bases; junction bases not matched to a gene: 11. Germline CDR1 reads SGHTA; CDR2 reads FQGNSA. The CDR3 loop is CASSRQLGQGAGNTIYF. The CDR3, as DNA: TGTGCCAGCAGCCGACAATTAGGACAGGGCGCTGGAAACACCATATATTTT.

The table lists this clonotype with a few counts. The gene calls are TRBV6-1 and TRBJ1-1; D is undetermined. V shed 6 bases and J shed 5 bases, with 16 bases lying between them. The CDR3 length is 14 residues. CDR1 is MNHNS and CDR2 is SASEGT in the germline V gene. The CDR3 nucleotides are TGTGCCAGCAGGCGAAATCGGGCGGGAACTGAAGCTTTCTTT. This codes for CASRRNRAGTEAFF.

The chain recombines TRBV12-3 or TRBV12-4 with TRBJ1-1; perhaps TRBD1 as D (6 bases). The ends were cut back, 7 bases at V and 1 base at J, with 13 bases in the middle. The length of the CDR3 is 14 residues. CDR3 sequence: CASIITGTNTEAFF. CDR3 in DNA: TGTGCCAGCATTATTACAGGGACGAACACTGAAGCTTTCTTT.

The V call is TRBV20-1, the J call TRBJ2-5; possible D gene TRBD2, 7 bases. V gave up 6 bases and J gave up 2 bases, with 13 bases separating them. The germline V gene has CDR1 DFQATT and CDR2 SNEGSKA (reference sequence). The CDR3 is 13 amino acids. The CDR3 sequence is CSATKGGQETQYF. The CDR3 region has the DNA TGCAGTGCCACGAAGGGGGGGCAAGAGACCCAGTACTTC.